A selection of T cell receptor beta chains follows, all from one sample in a study of cytomegalovirus exposure and HLA in healthy donors. Assay: immunoSEQ multiplex PCR; the TCRdb copy retains only in-frame clones and omits some. This repertoire shows fewer than 200,000 clones, about nine tenths found once; its top ten account for roughly 5.7%. Specimen: PBMCs. These receptors originate from a woman in her 30s in good health and CMV-seronegative. The CDR3 runs from the conserved cysteine through the conserved F or W. A D gene is named only where the DNA matches it firmly.

15 TRBJ2-7 TRBV28 NA TGTGCCAGCACCGAGGACAGAGGGGTCTCCTACGAGCAGTACTTC CASTEDRGVSYEQYF
15 TRBJ1-6 TRBV9 NA TGTGCCAGCAGCCTCGGCGGAGGGAGAGGGTCACCCCTCCACTTT CASSLGGGRGSPLHF
16 TRBJ1-5 TRBV7-2 TRBD1 TGTGCCAGCAGCCAAAAGACAGGGAATGGCAATCAGCCCCAGCATTTT CASSQKTGNGNQPQHF
14 TRBJ1-2 TRBV7-9 NA TGTGCCAGCAGCTTCGGTGCGGAGCCCTATGGCTACACCTTC CASSFGAEPYGYTF
15 TRBJ2-1 TRBV5-1 NA TGCGCCAGCAGCCCGCTCCGATCCGGGACCTCTGAGCAGTTCTTC CASSPLRSGTSEQFF
16 TRBJ1-5 TRBV28 NA TGTGCCAGCAGATCCCACGATTCGTATAGCAATCAGCCCCAGCATTTT CASRSHDSYSNQPQHF
14 TRBJ2-7 TRBV7-2 NA TGTGCCAGCAGCTTAGGGGCGGTCTCCTACGAGCAGTACTTC CASSLGAVSYEQYF
13 TRBJ1-2 TRBV2 TRBD1 TGTGCCAGCAGTTCCGGGACAGACTATGGCTACACCTTC CASSSGTDYGYTF
13 TRBJ2-2 TRBV6-4 NA TGTGCCAGCAGTGAGGACTCGACCGGGGAGCTGTTTTTT CASSEDSTGELFF
11 TRBJ2-1 TRBV6-5 NA TGTGCCAGCAGTTACGGGGTTGAGCAGTTCTTC CASSYGVEQFF
14 TRBJ1-5 TRBV25-1 TRBD1 TGTGCCAGCAGTGAAGGGACAGGCAATCAGCCCCAGCATTTT CASSEGTGNQPQHF
13 TRBJ1-1 TRBV29-1 TRBD1 TGCAGCGTTGGAAGGACAGGGTCCCCTGAAGCTTTCTTT CSVGRTGSPEAFF
15 TRBJ2-5 TRBV5-4 NA TGTGCCAGCAGCTCCCTGCGCGGACAGCAAGAGACCCAGTACTTC CASSSLRGQQETQYF
14 TRBJ1-1 TRBV7-3 TRBD1 TGTGCCAGCAGCCCAACAGGGGGTTCCACTGAAGCTTTCTTT CASSPTGGSTEAFF
18 TRBJ2-3 TRBV27 TRBD2 TGTGCCAGCAGGAACCTAGCGGGAGGACCCATTTTAATATATACGCAGTATTTT CASRNLAGGPILIYTQYF
17 TRBJ2-3 TRBV11-2 TRBD2 TGTGCCAGCAGCGCTATCCTCGGGGGGATGGGCACAGATACGCAGTATTTT CASSAILGGMGTDTQYF
17 TRBJ1-2 TRBV9 NA TGTGCCAGCAGCGGACCCATTCACGGACGGACTAGCTATGGCTACACCTTC CASSGPIHGRTSYGYTF